This TCR beta chain emerged from a study of graft-versus-host responses after intestinal transplantation. The overall study: Transplant recipients had multivisceral, liver-intestinal, or isolated intestinal grafts.

For this clone: What it binds is unknown.

This CDR3 comprises 17 residues. CDR1 and CDR2 (germline): MNHEY, SMNVEV (reference sequence). V was pared by 2 bases and J by 2 bases, with 10 bases of the junction left unmatched. Libraries were prepared by immunoSEQ multiplex PCR; TCRdb keeps only in-frame clonotypes and omits some of them. The table records around 130,000 clones, around 90% of them present only once. Regarding the study as a whole: In patients with graft-donor T cell macrochimerism, allograft graft-versus-host to host-versus-graft clonal ratios were high. Recipient marrow showed GvH clones, some seen first in ileum or blood.

Sequencing was performed on unstimulated CD4+ T cells sorted from spleen or lymph node cells, taken before intestinal transplant. This rearrangement joins TRBV27 to TRBJ1-2, with 8 bases that match TRBD1. This clonotype originated in a human donor who received an intestinal transplant. The CDR3, as DNA: TGTGCCAGCAGTTTAACTTTGGCCCAGGGGGCGAACTATGGCTACACCTTC. This codes for CASSLTLAQGANYGYTF.